This is a list of T cell receptor beta chains from one sample in a study of cytomegalovirus exposure and HLA in healthy donors. This table comes from immunoSEQ multiplex PCR, and its TCRdb copy is limited to in-frame clones, with some not included. Counted here are 140,000 to 150,000 clones, about two thirds occurring once; the ten biggest clones make up less than 5%. The sequenced sample was PBMCs. These receptors originate from a man aged 60 to 69 in good health and CMV-seronegative. Each CDR3 is given with its conserved first and last residue. Part of the rows lack a size; the others show once, few, many or a class for expanded clones.

TRBV4-2	TRBJ2-1	-	CASSQGTTGGWEQFF
TRBV20-1	TRBJ1-2	-	CSARGVGYTF
TRBV2	TRBJ2-5	-	CASSATGDRETQYF
TRBV2	TRBJ1-6	few	CAKSGQGDSPLHF
TRBV28	TRBJ1-4	-	CASSFTRLPTNEKLFF
TRBV5-6	TRBJ2-1	-	CASSSAGTFYNEQFF
TRBV28	TRBJ1-1	few	CASSPGTLNTEAFF
TRBV9	TRBJ2-5	-	CASSPQGLAGRETQYF
TRBV7-9	-	-	CASSSSGTTHEQYF
TRBV11-3	TRBJ2-5	few	CASSSGGGTAQETQYF
TRBV25-1	TRBJ1-2	-	CASSLDITYGYTF
TRBV27	TRBJ1-1	-	CASGDRRNTEAFF
TRBV28	TRBJ1-3	-	CASYTPGQGVDTIYF
TRBV30	TRBJ2-7	-	CAWKRDSTTYEQYF
TRBV9	TRBJ2-2	-	CASSVAGTGELFF
TRBV29-1	TRBJ2-5	-	CSVEDGTLALETQYF
TRBV6-5	TRBJ2-7	-	CASRGHGGPGEQYF
TRBV19	TRBJ2-5	-	CASSIGSRQETQYF
TRBV2	TRBJ1-1	many	CAIRPGQRHEAFF
TRBV5-1	TRBJ2-7	-	CASSLTGIDEQYF
TRBV30	TRBJ2-7	few	CAWSALALSSYEQYF
TRBV19	TRBJ2-7	few	CASSIVAGGTIFYEQYF
TRBV9	TRBJ2-2	-	CASSVDSAGNTGELFF
TRBV7-9	TRBJ1-2	-	CASSLGTGGNYGYTF
TRBV11-2	TRBJ2-5	-	CASSITSGRETQYF
TRBV30	TRBJ2-5	-	CAWKGRSGSSQETQYF
TRBV19	TRBJ2-2	-	CASSIDRGLENTGELFF
TRBV9	TRBJ1-1	-	CASSAYTPNTEAFF
TRBV15	TRBJ2-5	-	CATSRQRQETQYF
TRBV28	TRBJ1-5	-	CASSRTGANQPQHF
TRBV9	TRBJ1-1	once	CASSGKGANTEAFF
TRBV5-1	TRBJ1-1	-	CASSLDPGGARNTEAFF
TRBV30	-	-	CAWSKLAGGYEQYF
TRBV11-2	TRBJ2-2	-	CASGRTALTGELFF
TRBV6-1	TRBJ1-5	-	CASSVQGMGQPQHF
TRBV19	TRBJ1-5	-	CASSMARTELYSNQPQHF
TRBV5-1	TRBJ1-1	-	CASSLRSPGTEAFF
TRBV6-5	TRBJ2-7	-	CASSRQGIPYEQYF
TRBV10-1	TRBJ1-1	-	CASSDQGLNTEAFF
TRBV5-6	TRBJ1-2	-	CASFNQGSNYGYTF
TRBV25-1	TRBJ1-1	-	CASRNRNGQGATEAFF
TRBV7-8	TRBJ1-2	few	CASSLGQPVYGYTF
TRBV6-5	TRBJ2-7	-	CASSFGAGDLREQYF
TRBV19	TRBJ2-6	-	CASSTSRRPTGVSSGANVLTF
TRBV5-1	TRBJ2-1	-	CASSLFTSGNKIYNEQFF
TRBV19	TRBJ1-5	-	CASSNRPSGSANNQPQHF
TRBV19	TRBJ1-1	-	CASSGLGAITEAFF
TRBV28	TRBJ1-5	-	CASSSGSGGDQPQHF
TRBV6-1	TRBJ2-3	-	CAIAGTGVTDTQYF
TRBV4-1	TRBJ1-2	-	CASSQVIRVRIYGYTF
TRBV29-1	TRBJ1-2	-	CSARGQNYGYTF
TRBV7-9	-	few	CASSRTSGSGTYEQYF
TRBV28	TRBJ2-7	once	CASSPGWEQYF